These 10 T cell receptor beta chains originate from one sample sequenced in a study of CD8+ T cells in alopecia areata. Sequencing used cDNA as its template, made by extracting RNA and reverse transcribing it. Repertoires were generated with immunoSEQ multiplex PCR, while TCRdb's copy carries only in-frame clones and drops some. This table has roughly 180,000 clones, around 63% appearing once. The sample in question was CD4+ T cells sorted from blood, obtained at week 0. Source of these receptors: a human donor with alopecia areata.

The gene calls are TRBV10-3 and TRBJ2-7; D unresolved. Germline CDR1 is ENHRY and CDR2 is SYGVKD. The length of the CDR3 is 13 residues. V was cut by 0 bases and J by 6 bases, with 9 bases left in between. CDR3 loop: CAISESSSREQYF. The DNA of the CDR3 is TGTGCCATCAGTGAGTCCTCTAGTCGCGAGCAGTACTTC.

This clone was seen more than once but under ten times. The V call is TRBV5-6, the J call TRBJ1-2; no clear D gene. Trimming left V 3 bases short and J 2 bases short, with 17 bases between. The germline gives CDR1 SGHDT, CDR2 YYEEEE. The CDR3 extends over 16 amino acids. The CDR3 here is CASSYQALRTNYGYTF. The CDR3 bases are TGTGCCAGCAGCTACCAGGCGCTCCGAACAAACTATGGCTACACCTTC.

The V gene is TRBV7-7, the J gene TRBJ2-3; 8 bases agree with TRBD2. The trim removed 2 bases at V and 2 bases at J, leaving 3 bases unmatched. CDR1 is SSHAT, CDR2 FNYEAQ, per germline (reference sequence). This CDR3 comprises 15 residues. The chain's CDR3 is CASSLRAGVTDTQYF. The CDR3 bases are TGTGCCAGCAGCTTACGAGCGGGGGTCACAGATACGCAGTATTTT.

The count of this clone is one. The chain carries TRBV29-1 and TRBJ1-5; 7 positions agree with TRBD1. The CDR3 loop spans 14 amino acids. J gave up 5 bases and V 4 bases, and 8 bases lay outside the gene matches. CDR1 SQVTM and CDR2 ANQGSEA come from the germline V gene. The CDR3 spells CSVVIGGRDQPQHF. CDR3 DNA sequence: TGCAGCGTTGTGATAGGGGGCCGAGATCAGCCCCAGCATTTT.

This chain connects TRBV29-1 to TRBJ2-3; the D gene is possibly TRBD1 (5 bases). V shed 5 bases and J shed 0 bases, with 12 bases lying between them. This CDR3 is 14 amino acids long. CDR1 SQVTM and CDR2 ANQGSEA come from the germline V gene. CDR3 residues: CSVQPRQSTDTQYF. CDR3 sequence (DNA): TGCAGCGTTCAACCTAGACAGAGCACAGATACGCAGTATTTT.

This sequence joins TRBV29-1 and TRBJ2-5; D possibly corresponds to TRBD2 (5 bases). CDR1 and CDR2 from the germline V gene are SQVTM and ANQGSEA. V shed 7 bases and J shed 4 bases, with 13 bases lying between them. The CDR3 extends over 12 amino acids. This CDR3 reads CSAPVGGETQYF. The CDR3 DNA reads as TGCAGCGCCCCCGTTGGAGGAGAGACCCAGTACTTC.

J is TRBJ2-1 and V is TRBV4-3; D is unclear. The germline V and J ends were trimmed by 5 bases and 0 bases, with 23 bases remaining between them. Germline V gene data show CDR1 as LGHNA and CDR2 as YSLEER. The CDR3 consists of 19 residues. CDR3 in DNA: TGCGCCAGCAGCAAGGATGCCGCGGCAGCCCCAAGCTCCTACAATGAGCAGTTCTTC. It translates to CASSKDAAAAPSSYNEQFF.

The chain joins TRBV29-1 to TRBJ1-1, with a weak D call TRBD1 (6 bases). The CDR3 consists of 14 residues. Germline CDR1 SQVTM, CDR2 ANQGSEA. The V end was cut by 4 bases, the J end by 1 base, with 13 bases between. The CDR3 loop reads CSVVVGAKNTEAFF. The CDR3 DNA reads as TGCAGCGTTGTTGTGGGGGCGAAGAACACTGAAGCTTTCTTT. Complete variable domain (other parts from reference TRBV29-1 and TRBJ1-1): SAVISQKPSRDICQRGTSLTIQCQVDSQVTMMFWYRQQPGQSLTLIATANQGSEATYESGFVIDKFPISRPNLTFSTLTVSNMSPEDSSIYLCSVVVGAKNTEAFFGQGTRLTVV.

The V and J genes are TRBV6-5 and TRBJ2-3; TRBD2 aligns across 8 bases. Germline V gene sequence: CDR1 MNHEY, CDR2 SVGAGI. The V and J ends lost 7 bases and 6 bases, in that order; junction bases with no gene match: 9. The CDR3 extends over 14 amino acids. For the CDR3, the DNA is TGTGCCAGCAACCCGGGGGGGCCAGGGGATACGCAGTATTTT. Translated, it gives CASNPGGPGDTQYF.

The chain has TRBV6-5 and TRBJ1-2; D might be TRBD1 (5 bases). V was pared by 2 bases and J by 2 bases, with 15 bases between. The CDR3 has 16 residues. Germline V gene sequence: CDR1 MNHEY, CDR2 SVGAGI. CDR3: CASSYDTATANYGYTF. For the CDR3, the DNA is TGTGCCAGCAGTTACGATACCGCGACAGCAAACTATGGCTACACCTTC.